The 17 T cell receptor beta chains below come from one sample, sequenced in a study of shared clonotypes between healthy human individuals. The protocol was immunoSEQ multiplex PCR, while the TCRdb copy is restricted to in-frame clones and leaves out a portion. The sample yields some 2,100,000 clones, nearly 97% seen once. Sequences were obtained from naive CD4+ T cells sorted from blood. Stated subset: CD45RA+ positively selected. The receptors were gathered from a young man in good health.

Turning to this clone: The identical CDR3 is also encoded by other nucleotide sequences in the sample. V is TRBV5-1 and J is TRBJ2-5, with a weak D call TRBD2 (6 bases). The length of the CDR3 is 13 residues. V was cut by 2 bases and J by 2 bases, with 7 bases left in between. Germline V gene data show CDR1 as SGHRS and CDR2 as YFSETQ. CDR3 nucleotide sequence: TGCGCCAGCAGCTTTAGCGGTCAAGAGACCCAGTACTTC. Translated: CASSFSGQETQYF.

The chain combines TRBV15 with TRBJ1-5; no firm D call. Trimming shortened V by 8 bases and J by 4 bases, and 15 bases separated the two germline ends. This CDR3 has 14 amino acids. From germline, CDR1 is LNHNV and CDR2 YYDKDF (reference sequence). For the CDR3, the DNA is TGTGCCACCTCGCCCGGCCGGACTAATCAGCCCCAGCATTTT. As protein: CATSPGRTNQPQHF.

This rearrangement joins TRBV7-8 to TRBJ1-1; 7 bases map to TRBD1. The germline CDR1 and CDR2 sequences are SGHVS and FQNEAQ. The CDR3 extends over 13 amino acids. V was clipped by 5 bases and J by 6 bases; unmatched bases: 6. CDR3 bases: TGTGCCAGCAGCGTGAGACAGGGAGCTGAAGCTTTCTTT. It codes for CASSVRQGAEAFF.

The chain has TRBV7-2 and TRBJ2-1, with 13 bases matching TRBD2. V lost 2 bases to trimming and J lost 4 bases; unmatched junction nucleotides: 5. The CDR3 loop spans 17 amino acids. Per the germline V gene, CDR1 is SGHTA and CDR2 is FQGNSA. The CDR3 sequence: CASSLTSGRAGYNEQFF. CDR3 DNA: TGTGCCAGCAGCTTAACTAGCGGGAGGGCTGGTTACAATGAGCAGTTCTTC.

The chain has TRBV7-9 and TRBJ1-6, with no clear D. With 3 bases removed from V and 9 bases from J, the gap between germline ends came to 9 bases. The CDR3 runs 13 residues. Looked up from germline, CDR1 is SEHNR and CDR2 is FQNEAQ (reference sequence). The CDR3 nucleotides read TGTGCCAGCAGCTTGAGCGGTGGTTCACCCCTCCACTTT. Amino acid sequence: CASSLSGGSPLHF.

The CDR3 reads CAGLDRAASYEQYF. In DNA, the CDR3 is TGTGCCGGATTGGACAGAGCGGCCTCCTACGAGCAGTACTTC. V gene TRBV30 combines with J gene TRBJ2-7; TRBD1 might be the D (6 bases). Germline V gene lookup returns CDR1 GTSNPN and CDR2 SVGIG (reference sequence). V shed 8 bases and J shed 0 bases, with 17 bases lying between them. The CDR3 is made up of 14 amino acids. Looking up the rest from reference TRBV30 and TRBJ2-7 gives the full variable domain: SQTIHQWPATLVQPVGSPLSLECTVEGTSNPNLYWYRQAAGRGLQLLFYSVGIGQISSEVPQNLSASRPQDRQFILSSKKLLLSDSGFYLCAGLDRAASYEQYFGPGTRLTVT.

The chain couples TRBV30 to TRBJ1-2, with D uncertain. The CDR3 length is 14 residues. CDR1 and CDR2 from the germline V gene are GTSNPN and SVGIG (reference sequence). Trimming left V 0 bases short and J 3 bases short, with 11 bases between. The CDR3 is CAWSVRSRDYGYTF. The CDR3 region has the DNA TGTGCCTGGAGTGTACGCTCCCGAGACTATGGCTACACCTTC.

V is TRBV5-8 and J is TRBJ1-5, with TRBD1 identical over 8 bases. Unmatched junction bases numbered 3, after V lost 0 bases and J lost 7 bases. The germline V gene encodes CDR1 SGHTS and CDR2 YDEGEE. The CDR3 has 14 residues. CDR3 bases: TGTGCCAGCAGCTTGGACAGGGGGAACCAGCCCCAGCATTTT. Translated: CASSLDRGNQPQHF. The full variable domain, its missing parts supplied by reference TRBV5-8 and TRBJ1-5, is EAGVTQSPTHLIKTRGQQATLRCSPISGHTSVYWYQQALGLGLQFLLWYDEGEERNRGNFPPRFSGRQFPNYSSELNVNALELEDSALYLCASSLDRGNQPQHFGDGTRLSIL.

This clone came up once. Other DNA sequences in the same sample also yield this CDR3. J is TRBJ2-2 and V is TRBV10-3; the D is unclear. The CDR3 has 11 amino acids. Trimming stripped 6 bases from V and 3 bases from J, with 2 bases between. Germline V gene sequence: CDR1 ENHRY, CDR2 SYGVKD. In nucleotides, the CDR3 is TGTGCCATCAGAGACACCGGGGAGCTGTTTTTT. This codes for CAIRDTGELFF.

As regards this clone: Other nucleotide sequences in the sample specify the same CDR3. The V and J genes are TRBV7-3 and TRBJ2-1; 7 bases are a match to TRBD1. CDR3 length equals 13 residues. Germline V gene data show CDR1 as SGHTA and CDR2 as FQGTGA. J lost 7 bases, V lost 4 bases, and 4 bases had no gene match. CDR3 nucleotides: TGTGCCAGCAGCTCCAGACAGGGAAATGAGCAGTTCTTC. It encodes CASSSRQGNEQFF.

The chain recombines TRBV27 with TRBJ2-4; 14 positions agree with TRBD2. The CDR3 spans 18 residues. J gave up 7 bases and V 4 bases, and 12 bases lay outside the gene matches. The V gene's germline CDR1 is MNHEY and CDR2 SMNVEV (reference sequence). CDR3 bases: TGTGCCAGCAGTTCGTTAGGAGGGACTAGCGGGAGTGGTAACATTCAGTACTTC. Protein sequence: CASSSLGGTSGSGNIQYF.

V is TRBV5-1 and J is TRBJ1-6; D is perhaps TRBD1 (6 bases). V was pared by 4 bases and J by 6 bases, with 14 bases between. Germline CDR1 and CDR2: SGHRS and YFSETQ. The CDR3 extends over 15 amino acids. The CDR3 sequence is CASSPGTTSNSPLHF. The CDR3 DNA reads TGCGCCAGCAGCCCGGGGACAACCAGTAATTCACCCCTCCACTTT. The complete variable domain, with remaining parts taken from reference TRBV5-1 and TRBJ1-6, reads KAGVTQTPRYLIKTRGQQVTLSCSPISGHRSVSWYQQTPGQGLQFLFEYFSETQRNKGNFPGRFSGRQFSNSRSEMNVSTLELGDSALYLCASSPGTTSNSPLHFGNGTRLTVT.

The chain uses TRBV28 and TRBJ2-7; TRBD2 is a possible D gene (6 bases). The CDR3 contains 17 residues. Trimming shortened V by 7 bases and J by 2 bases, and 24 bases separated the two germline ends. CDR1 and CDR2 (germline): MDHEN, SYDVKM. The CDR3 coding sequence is TGTGCCAGCACCTCCGGGGCGGGGACCAAGTCCGCCTACGAGCAGTACTTC. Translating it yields CASTSGAGTKSAYEQYF.

CDR3 coding DNA: TGTGCCAGCAGCTTCCAGGGGGCCAAAAACCTTAACACTGAAGCTTTCTTT. It specifies CASSFQGAKNLNTEAFF. The gene calls are TRBV5-6 and TRBJ1-1; TRBD1 aligns across 8 bases. Trimming at V came to 2 bases and at J to 2 bases, leaving 11 bases not matched to a gene. CDR1 and CDR2 (germline): SGHDT, YYEEEE. The length of the CDR3 is 17 residues.

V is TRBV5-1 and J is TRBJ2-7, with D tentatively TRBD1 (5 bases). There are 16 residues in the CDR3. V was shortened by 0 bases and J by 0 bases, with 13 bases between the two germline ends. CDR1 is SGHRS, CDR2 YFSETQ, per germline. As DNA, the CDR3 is TGCGCCAGCAGCTTGGGAGGACAACAGGTCTCCTACGAGCAGTACTTC. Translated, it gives CASSLGGQQVSYEQYF.

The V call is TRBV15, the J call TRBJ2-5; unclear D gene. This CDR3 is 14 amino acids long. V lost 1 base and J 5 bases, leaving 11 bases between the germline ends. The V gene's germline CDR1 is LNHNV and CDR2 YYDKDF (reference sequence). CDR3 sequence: CATSRAQSGETQYF. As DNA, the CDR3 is TGTGCCACCAGCAGAGCCCAAAGTGGTGAGACCCAGTACTTC.

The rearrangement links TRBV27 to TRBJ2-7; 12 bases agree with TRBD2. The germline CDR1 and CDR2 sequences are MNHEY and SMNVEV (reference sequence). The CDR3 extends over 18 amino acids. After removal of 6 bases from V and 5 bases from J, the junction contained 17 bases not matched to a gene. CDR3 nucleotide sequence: TGTGCCAGCAGCTACAGTCCCCTGAGACTAGCGGGGGAAGACGAGCAGTACTTC. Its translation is CASSYSPLRLAGEDEQYF.